These T cell receptor beta chains were read from a single sample in a study of blood T cells in healthy people across ages. In TCRdb, the 5' RACE reads were re-called with MiXCR into one record per CDR3 protein. The data show 1.5 million to 2 million distinct CDR3 sequences, with under 30% seen just once and 7.7% held by the top ten. The specimen was blood. The receptors derive from a woman aged 25 to 45 in good health. Each CDR3 is given with its conserved first and last residue. Each record gives: J gene, clone size, D gene, V gene, CDR3 protein, CDR3 DNA. The D gene is left open where the match is weak. Clone size appears in some rows only: once, few, many, or a class for an expanded clone.

j_gene: TRBJ2-1; abundance: .; d_gene: .; v_gene: TRBV12-3/TRBV12-4; CDR3aa: CASSLVPSTNEQFF; CDR3nt: TGTGCCAGCAGTTTGGTCCCATCGACCAATGAGCAGTTCTTC
j_gene: TRBJ2-7; abundance: few; d_gene: .; v_gene: TRBV5-1; CDR3aa: CASSLVDGTEQYF; CDR3nt: TGCGCCAGCAGCTTGGTGGACGGGACCGAGCAGTACTTC
j_gene: TRBJ1-1; abundance: .; d_gene: .; v_gene: TRBV12-3/TRBV12-4; CDR3aa: CASSADRHTEAFF; CDR3nt: TGTGCCAGCAGTGCTGACAGGCACACTGAAGCTTTCTTT
j_gene: TRBJ2-7; abundance: few; d_gene: .; v_gene: TRBV2; CDR3aa: CASSEEGRSYGEQYF; CDR3nt: TGTGCCAGCAGTGAGGAGGGGAGGAGTTATGGCGAGCAGTACTTC
j_gene: TRBJ2-3; abundance: .; d_gene: .; v_gene: TRBV7-2; CDR3aa: CASSLYASGTDTQYF; CDR3nt: TGTGCCAGCAGCTTATACGCTAGCGGCACAGATACGCAGTATTTT
j_gene: TRBJ2-3; abundance: .; d_gene: .; v_gene: TRBV7-2; CDR3aa: CASSAGSRRADTQYF; CDR3nt: TGTGCCAGCAGCGCCGGGTCCCGAAGGGCAGATACGCAGTATTTT
j_gene: TRBJ1-6; abundance: few; d_gene: .; v_gene: TRBV7-2; CDR3aa: CASSFGGGGGNSPLHF; CDR3nt: TGTGCCAGCAGCTTCGGGGGGGGAGGGGGTAATTCACCCCTCCACTTT
j_gene: TRBJ2-1; abundance: many; d_gene: TRBD1; v_gene: TRBV4-1; CDR3aa: CASSLRTGNHNEQFF; CDR3nt: TGCGCCAGCAGCCTAAGGACAGGGAACCACAATGAGCAGTTCTTC
j_gene: TRBJ2-1; abundance: many; d_gene: TRBD1; v_gene: TRBV5-1; CDR3aa: CASSSGQGAYNEQFF; CDR3nt: TGTGCCAGCAGCTCGGGACAGGGGGCCTACAATGAGCAGTTCTTC
j_gene: TRBJ2-1; abundance: .; d_gene: TRBD1; v_gene: TRBV29-1; CDR3aa: CSVRRTGLEQFF; CDR3nt: TGCAGCGTCCGTAGGACAGGGCTTGAGCAGTTCTTC
j_gene: TRBJ1-1; abundance: .; d_gene: .; v_gene: TRBV4-3; CDR3aa: CASSQDGGGNTEAFF; CDR3nt: TGCGCCAGCAGCCAAGATGGAGGGGGGAACACTGAAGCTTTCTTT
j_gene: TRBJ2-7; abundance: .; d_gene: .; v_gene: TRBV6-5; CDR3aa: CASSYRTPSYEQYF; CDR3nt: TGTGCCAGCAGTTACCGGACTCCCTCCTACGAGCAGTACTTC
j_gene: TRBJ2-7; abundance: .; d_gene: .; v_gene: TRBV2; CDR3aa: CASSVSTVHEQYF; CDR3nt: TGTGCCAGCAGTGTCTCAACAGTCCACGAGCAGTACTTC
j_gene: TRBJ1-1; abundance: .; d_gene: .; v_gene: TRBV4-1; CDR3aa: CASRSSSGNTEAFF; CDR3nt: TGCGCCAGCAGGTCTTCCTCCGGGAACACTGAAGCTTTCTTT
j_gene: TRBJ2-1; abundance: .; d_gene: TRBD2; v_gene: TRBV2; CDR3aa: CASSAFLAGRDEQFF; CDR3nt: TGTGCCAGCAGTGCGTTCCTAGCGGGAAGGGATGAGCAGTTCTTC